The 21 T cell receptor beta chains listed next were all sequenced from one sample in a study of T cells in Graves' hyperthyroidism and ophthalmopathy. There were TCR beta CDR3 regions amplified from RNA transcripts. The HTBI primer set drove a first-round RT-PCR of the TCR CDR3. TCRdb re-called the multiplex PCR reads with MiXCR, one entry per CDR3 protein. The table has under 750,000 distinct CDR3 sequences, 18% seen once. Sequenced input: blood. The receptors were sampled from a woman aged 45-60 years with Graves' hyperthyroidism that later progressed to Graves' ophthalmopathy.

The V gene is TRBV20-1, the J gene TRBJ1-2; D gene ambiguous. The V gene's germline CDR1 is DFQATT and CDR2 SNEGSKA (reference sequence). The CDR3 has 13 amino acids. The ends were cut back, 6 bases at V and 0 bases at J, with 11 bases in the middle. In DNA form, the CDR3 reads TGCAGTGCCGACCCCCGGGCTAACTATGGCTACACCTTC. This encodes CSADPRANYGYTF.

The chain is built from TRBV5-1 and TRBJ2-1; 7 bases fit TRBD1. The CDR3 length is 14 residues. Germline V gene sequence: CDR1 SGHRS, CDR2 YFSETQ. Unmatched junction bases numbered 7, after V lost 5 bases and J lost 5 bases. Here the CDR3 reads CASRPTGVNNEQFF. The CDR3 DNA follows: TGCGCCAGCAGACCCACAGGGGTTAACAATGAGCAGTTCTTC.

This clonotype appeared a few times. The chain has TRBV12-5 and TRBJ2-5; no definite D call. V was pared by 5 bases and J by 2 bases, with 21 bases between. The CDR3 covers 17 residues. From germline, CDR1 is LGHNT and CDR2 FRNRAP. CDR3 loop: CASGAGSADPTQETQYF. In nucleotides, the CDR3 is TGTGCTAGTGGTGCCGGTTCAGCCGACCCCACGCAAGAGACCCAGTACTTC.

V and J are TRBV29-1 and TRBJ2-2, with TRBD2 as a possible D gene (6 bases). Germline V gene sequence: CDR1 SQVTM, CDR2 ANQGSEA. CDR3 length: 14 amino acids. Trimming cost V 2 bases and J 1 base, with 8 bases left between them. The CDR3 protein is CSVERRGNTGELFF. The DNA for the CDR3 is TGCAGCGTTGAACGGCGGGGGAACACCGGGGAGCTGTTTTTT.

V and J are TRBV6-5 and TRBJ2-3, with 7 bases that match TRBD1. This CDR3 region has 16 residues. CDR1 and CDR2 (germline): MNHEY, SVGAGI. With 0 bases clipped from V and 4 bases from J, the junction kept 7 bases outside the gene matches. CDR3 sequence (DNA): TGTGCCAGCAGTTACTCGAATAGGGGGCGGCCAGATACGCAGTATTTT. Translated: CASSYSNRGRPDTQYF.

The gene calls are TRBV5-1 and TRBJ2-2, with TRBD1 as a possible D gene (6 bases). The germline V and J ends were trimmed by 5 bases and 7 bases, with 15 bases remaining between them. The CDR3 consists of 14 residues. The germline V gene encodes CDR1 SGHRS and CDR2 YFSETQ. In DNA form, the CDR3 reads TGCGCCAGCAGATCCGACAGGTCAGGCGGGGAGCTGTTTTTT. Its translation is CASRSDRSGGELFF.

This clonotype was picked up a small number of times. This rearrangement joins TRBV20-1 to TRBJ2-2; TRBD2 is a possible D gene (5 bases). This CDR3 has 15 amino acids. Germline CDR1 is DFQATT and CDR2 is SNEGSKA (reference sequence). Trimming removed 0 bases at V and 2 bases at J, with 10 bases between. For the CDR3, the DNA is TGCAGTGCTAGAGATGGGCGGGCTAACACCGGGGAGCTGTTTTTT. This sequence encodes CSARDGRANTGELFF.

This clonotype occurred a few times. This sequence joins TRBV29-1 and TRBJ2-1, with 9 bases lining up with TRBD1. The CDR3 is 15 amino acids. Germline-derived CDR1 and CDR2 are SQVTM and ANQGSEA. Trimming at V came to 3 bases and at J to 4 bases, leaving 7 bases not matched to a gene. The CDR3 DNA reads TGCAGCGTTGACCACCGGGACAGGGAGTACAATGAGCAGTTCTTC. Protein product: CSVDHRDREYNEQFF.

At least ten counts were recorded for this clonotype. The chain carries TRBV2 and TRBJ1-4; D gene ambiguous. The CDR3 has 14 residues. CDR1 and CDR2 (germline): SNHLY, FYNNEI. The V end lost 4 bases, the J end lost 7 bases, and 13 bases lay between the germline ends. The CDR3 here is CASSAARLGEKLFF. CDR3 DNA sequence: TGTGCCAGCAGTGCCGCTCGGTTGGGTGAAAAACTGTTTTTT.

This clonotype was recorded a few times. The chain uses TRBV10-1 and TRBJ1-2; 9 bases align to TRBD1. Looked up from germline, CDR1 is WNHNN and CDR2 is SYGVQD (reference sequence). V dropped 1 base and J dropped 7; count of bases not matched to a gene: 1. The CDR3 runs to 13 residues. In DNA, the CDR3 is TGCGCCAGCAGTGAGTGGACAGGGGTTGGCTACACCTTC. Its protein is CASSEWTGVGYTF.

This clonotype has only a few counts. V usage is TRBV5-1 and J usage is TRBJ2-7; 8 nucleotides agree with TRBD2. V lost 0 bases, J lost 6 bases, and 11 bases stayed unmatched. The germline V gene encodes CDR1 SGHRS and CDR2 YFSETQ. The CDR3 has 16 amino acids. The CDR3 reads CASSLEGGGPIFEQYF. The CDR3 DNA reads as TGCGCCAGCAGCTTGGAGGGCGGGGGGCCTATCTTCGAGCAGTACTTC.

The chain employs TRBV7-9 and TRBJ2-5; TRBD1 matches 7 bases. CDR1 and CDR2 from the germline V gene are SEHNR and FQNEAQ (reference sequence). The V and J ends lost 4 bases and 0 bases, in that order; junction bases with no gene match: 14. The CDR3 spans 18 residues. In DNA form, the CDR3 reads TGTGCCAGCAGCTCCCAACGGAGCCGGGACAGCGACCAAGAGACCCAGTACTTC. Translating it yields CASSSQRSRDSDQETQYF.

There are a few counts of this clonotype. This chain joins TRBV20-1 and TRBJ1-5; D gene uncertain. The CDR3 extends over 13 amino acids. From germline, CDR1 is DFQATT and CDR2 SNEGSKA (reference sequence). The CDR3 nucleotides read TGCAATACCCGCGACAACCTTAATCAGCCCCAGCATTTT. It translates to CNTRDNLNQPQHF.

This clonotype occurred many times. V and J are TRBV7-9 and TRBJ2-5, with 8 bases aligning to TRBD1. This CDR3 has 16 residues. J was trimmed by 1 base and V by 2 bases; bases with no gene match: 6. Germline V gene sequence: CDR1 SEHNR, CDR2 FQNEAQ (reference sequence). The DNA for the CDR3 is TGTGCCAGCAGCTTACTCCCAGGACAGGGCCAAGAGACCCAGTACTTC. Protein sequence: CASSLLPGQGQETQYF.

This clonotype showed up many times. The rearrangement links TRBV5-1 to TRBJ2-3; possible D gene TRBD2, 5 bases. The germline V gene encodes CDR1 SGHRS and CDR2 YFSETQ. V was shortened by 5 bases and J by 6 bases, with 16 bases between the two germline ends. This CDR3 region has 14 residues. The CDR3 nucleotides are TGCGCCAGCAGTCCGGGTAACGGACTGGATACGCAGTATTTT. It translates to CASSPGNGLDTQYF. Looking up the rest from reference TRBV5-1 and TRBJ2-3 gives the full variable domain: KAGVTQTPRYLIKTRGQQVTLSCSPISGHRSVSWYQQTPGQGLQFLFEYFSETQRNKGNFPGRFSGRQFSNSRSEMNVSTLELGDSALYLCASSPGNGLDTQYFGPGTRLTVL.

This clonotype was counted at least ten times. The V and J genes are TRBV5-1 and TRBJ2-5; D is uncertain. Trimming took off 1 base at V and 5 bases at J, with 9 bases between the two ends. CDR1 and CDR2 from the germline V gene are SGHRS and YFSETQ. CDR3 length equals 13 residues. CDR3 region: CASSLRSWETQYF. The CDR3 DNA reads as TGCGCCAGCAGCTTGCGGAGCTGGGAGACCCAGTACTTC.

J is TRBJ2-2 and V is TRBV4-1, with D hard to call. Trimming took off 1 base at V and 5 bases at J, with 14 bases between the two ends. CDR3 length: 16 amino acids. From germline, CDR1 is MGHRA and CDR2 YSYEKL. The CDR3 sequence: CASSQAQRHPTGELFF. CDR3 nucleotide sequence: TGCGCCAGCAGCCAAGCCCAGCGCCACCCGACCGGGGAGCTGTTTTTT.

This chain links TRBV20-1 with TRBJ2-2; no clear D. Trimming pared 1 base from V and 2 bases from J, leaving 11 bases between. In germline, CDR1 is DFQATT, CDR2 SNEGSKA (reference sequence). The CDR3 loop spans 15 amino acids. The CDR3 loop is CSARVPGPNTGELFF. The CDR3 DNA reads as TGCAGTGCTAGAGTACCGGGTCCCAACACCGGGGAGCTGTTTTTT.

This clonotype was seen at least ten times. The chain uses TRBV2 and TRBJ1-1; D remains unclear. Germline V CDR1 and CDR2: SNHLY, FYNNEI. The V and J ends lost 8 bases and 0 bases respectively, with 7 bases between them. The CDR3 runs 12 residues. CDR3 DNA: TGTGCCAGCCTTGGGTTGAACACTGAAGCTTTCTTT. It is translated as CASLGLNTEAFF.

This clonotype was seen at least ten times. J is TRBJ2-2 and V is TRBV2; 8 bases agree with TRBD1. The V segment lost 5 bases and the J segment 3 bases; nucleotides outside the gene matches: 5. From germline, CDR1 is SNHLY and CDR2 FYNNEI. The CDR3 extends over 15 amino acids. The CDR3 coding sequence is TGTGCCAGCAGTCCGAGGACAGGGCACACCGGGGAGCTGTTTTTT. It specifies CASSPRTGHTGELFF.

The rearrangement joins TRBV10-3 to TRBJ2-7, with TRBD2 as a possible D gene (6 bases). CDR3 length: 12 residues. Germline V gene sequence: CDR1 ENHRY, CDR2 SYGVKD. Trimming took 6 bases from V and 3 from J, leaving 9 bases between them. The chain's CDR3 is CAIRGGDYEQYF. As DNA, the CDR3 is TGTGCCATCAGGGGGGGAGACTACGAGCAGTACTTC.